This TCR beta chain comes out of a study of T cell responses to AZD1222 COVID-19 vaccine. Concerning this clone itself: Its specificity is unknown.

The table came from immunoSEQ multiplex PCR; TCRdb's copy has only in-frame clones and leaves some out. The data hold around 100,000 clones, with approximately 87% observed a single time. The study, taken as a whole, reports: CD4 TCRs linked to vaccination spanned spike, dominating at 160-218 and 743-854.

Germline V gives CDR1 SGHRS, CDR2 YFSETQ. Trimming cost V 0 bases and J 2 bases, with 9 bases left between them. This CDR3 has 16 amino acids. The chain has TRBV5-1 and TRBJ2-6, with D uncertain. The TCR was taken from an adult in good health. The sample was peripheral blood, taken on day 0 of AZD1222 vaccination. The CDR3, as DNA: TGCGCCAGCAGCTTGGGAGTAGGGACTGGGGCCAACGTCCTGACTTTC. As protein: CASSLGVGTGANVLTF.